This is a list of T cell receptor beta chains from one sample in a study of blood T cell repertoires in COVID-19. The table came from immunoSEQ multiplex PCR; TCRdb's copy has only in-frame clones and leaves some out. The table lists about 110,000 clones, roughly 83% of them singletons, with approximately 0.75% in the top ten. The source material was peripheral blood. Receptor source: a woman aged 70-85 years with acute or convalescent COVID-19. CDR3s include the opening cysteine and the closing phenylalanine or tryptophan. The order of the fields is D gene, V gene, CDR3 length, clone size, J gene, CDR3 DNA, CDR3 protein. D genes are given only for firm matches. For some rows the clone size is stated as once, few or many, or as a class when expanded; others skip it.

D gene: NA
V gene: TRBV3-1/TRBV3-2
CDR3 length: 14
clone size: NA
J gene: TRBJ1-1
CDR3 DNA: TGTGCCAGCTCGACCTCAGGGTTTAGCCGGAAAGCTTTCTTT
CDR3 protein: CASSTSGFSRKAFF

D gene: NA
V gene: TRBV5-4
CDR3 length: 13
clone size: NA
J gene: TRBJ2-7
CDR3 DNA: TGTGCCAGCAGCCTTTCGGGAGAAGGGGAGCAGTACTTC
CDR3 protein: CASSLSGEGEQYF

D gene: NA
V gene: TRBV19
CDR3 length: 16
clone size: NA
J gene: TRBJ1-4
CDR3 DNA: TGTGCCAGTAGTATCCTTTGGGGAGCAACTAATGAAAAACTGTTTTTT
CDR3 protein: CASSILWGATNEKLFF

D gene: TRBD2
V gene: TRBV28
CDR3 length: 15
clone size: once
J gene: TRBJ2-1
CDR3 DNA: TGTGCCAGCAGTTCCATAGCGGGCCTCTACAATGAGCAGTTCTTC
CDR3 protein: CASSSIAGLYNEQFF

D gene: NA
V gene: TRBV7-9
CDR3 length: 14
clone size: NA
J gene: TRBJ2-3
CDR3 DNA: TGTGCCAGCAGCCCCCTTGGCAGCACAGATACGCAGTATTTT
CDR3 protein: CASSPLGSTDTQYF

D gene: TRBD1
V gene: TRBV5-6
CDR3 length: 14
clone size: few
J gene: TRBJ1-2
CDR3 DNA: TGTGCCAGCAGCACTGGGACAGTCTTCTATGGCTACACCTTC
CDR3 protein: CASSTGTVFYGYTF

D gene: TRBD2
V gene: TRBV5-1
CDR3 length: 12
clone size: NA
J gene: TRBJ2-7
CDR3 DNA: TGCGCCAGCAGACTAGCGGGAGATCAGCAGTACTTC
CDR3 protein: CASRLAGDQQYF

D gene: TRBD1
V gene: TRBV5-6
CDR3 length: 13
clone size: NA
J gene: TRBJ1-2
CDR3 DNA: TGTGCCAGCAGCAGGGACAGCGACTATGGCTACACCTTC
CDR3 protein: CASSRDSDYGYTF

D gene: NA
V gene: TRBV9
CDR3 length: 16
clone size: few
J gene: TRBJ2-1
CDR3 DNA: TGTGCCAGCAGCACGGGTGTTCTTAGCTCCTACAATGAGCAGTTCTTC
CDR3 protein: CASSTGVLSSYNEQFF

D gene: TRBD2
V gene: TRBV24-1
CDR3 length: 13
clone size: NA
J gene: TRBJ2-2
CDR3 DNA: TGTGCCAGATCGGGAGGGGACACCGGGGAGCTGTTTTTT
CDR3 protein: CARSGGDTGELFF

D gene: NA
V gene: TRBV5-8
CDR3 length: 14
clone size: NA
J gene: TRBJ2-1
CDR3 DNA: TGTGCCAGCAGGAGCGGTATCTCCTACAATGAGCAGTTCTTC
CDR3 protein: CASRSGISYNEQFF

D gene: TRBD2
V gene: TRBV18
CDR3 length: 16
clone size: NA
J gene: TRBJ2-3
CDR3 DNA: TGTGCCAGCTCACCCCGAGCGGGAGGGCCGTCAGATACGCAGTATTTT
CDR3 protein: CASSPRAGGPSDTQYF

D gene: NA
V gene: TRBV7-2
CDR3 length: 15
clone size: NA
J gene: TRBJ2-3
CDR3 DNA: TGTGCCAGCAGCTTAGAGAATCGGGGCACAGATACGCAGTATTTT
CDR3 protein: CASSLENRGTDTQYF

D gene: NA
V gene: TRBV5-1
CDR3 length: 21
clone size: NA
J gene: TRBJ2-1
CDR3 DNA: TGCGCCAGCGGCCAGAGGGGAGGCGGGACTGCGATTACAGGGGCCTACAATGAGCAGTTCTTC
CDR3 protein: CASGQRGGGTAITGAYNEQFF

D gene: NA
V gene: TRBV19
CDR3 length: 15
clone size: NA
J gene: TRBJ1-3
CDR3 DNA: TGTGCCAGTAGTTCCAACGGTGACTCTGGAAACACCATATATTTT
CDR3 protein: CASSSNGDSGNTIYF

D gene: TRBD1
V gene: TRBV4-2
CDR3 length: 15
clone size: NA
J gene: TRBJ1-4
CDR3 DNA: TGTGCCAGCAGCCAGCCGGGACAGGGTAATGAAAAACTGTTTTTT
CDR3 protein: CASSQPGQGNEKLFF

D gene: NA
V gene: TRBV5-1
CDR3 length: 12
clone size: NA
J gene: TRBJ2-7
CDR3 DNA: TGCGCCAGCAGCTTGGATCTTTACGAGCAGTACTTC
CDR3 protein: CASSLDLYEQYF

D gene: TRBD2
V gene: TRBV5-6
CDR3 length: 14
clone size: NA
J gene: TRBJ2-7
CDR3 DNA: TGTGCCAGCAGCTTGACTAGCGGGCGCGGCGAGCAGTACTTC
CDR3 protein: CASSLTSGRGEQYF

D gene: TRBD2
V gene: TRBV5-4
CDR3 length: 16
clone size: NA
J gene: TRBJ2-7
CDR3 DNA: TGTGCCAGCAGCTTAGGGAAAGCGGGAGCCTCCTACGAGCAGTACTTC
CDR3 protein: CASSLGKAGASYEQYF

D gene: NA
V gene: TRBV2
CDR3 length: 17
clone size: NA
J gene: TRBJ2-7
CDR3 DNA: TGTGCCAGCAGTGATCCCTCGTGGGGCCAGGGTCGGGACGAGCAGTACTTC
CDR3 protein: CASSDPSWGQGRDEQYF

D gene: TRBD2
V gene: TRBV11-2
CDR3 length: 16
clone size: NA
J gene: TRBJ2-5
CDR3 DNA: TGTGCCAGCAGCTTCCAGCGGGGGTTGGTTGGAGAGACCCAGTACTTC
CDR3 protein: CASSFQRGLVGETQYF

D gene: NA
V gene: TRBV27
CDR3 length: 17
clone size: once
J gene: TRBJ1-1
CDR3 DNA: TGTGCCAGCACCCACCACCAAGGGATCGGGATGAACACTGAAGCTTTCTTT
CDR3 protein: CASTHHQGIGMNTEAFF

D gene: TRBD1
V gene: TRBV5-5
CDR3 length: 16
clone size: NA
J gene: TRBJ1-5
CDR3 DNA: TGTGCCAGCAGCTTGGTAGGGGGACAGACCCATCAGCCCCAGCATTTT
CDR3 protein: CASSLVGGQTHQPQHF

D gene: TRBD1
V gene: TRBV3-1/TRBV3-2
CDR3 length: 16
clone size: NA
J gene: TRBJ1-1
CDR3 DNA: TGTGCCAGCAGCCATCTATCGAGGGGGCCGGGGGCTGAAGCTTTCTTT
CDR3 protein: CASSHLSRGPGAEAFF

D gene: NA
V gene: TRBV19
CDR3 length: 16
clone size: NA
J gene: TRBJ1-5
CDR3 DNA: TGTGCCAGTAGTATATCGGAAGGGAGGAGCAATCAGCCCCAGCATTTT
CDR3 protein: CASSISEGRSNQPQHF

D gene: TRBD2
V gene: TRBV10-1
CDR3 length: 18
clone size: NA
J gene: TRBJ2-3
CDR3 DNA: TGCGCCAGCAGTCAGACTAGCGGGAGCCTCAGCAGCACAGATACGCAGTATTTT
CDR3 protein: CASSQTSGSLSSTDTQYF

D gene: NA
V gene: TRBV4-2
CDR3 length: 14
clone size: NA
J gene: TRBJ2-7
CDR3 DNA: TGTGCCAGCAGCCAAGACCCCAGCTCCTACGAGCAGTACTTC
CDR3 protein: CASSQDPSSYEQYF

D gene: TRBD2
V gene: TRBV19
CDR3 length: 17
clone size: NA
J gene: TRBJ2-3
CDR3 DNA: TGTGCCAGTAGTATATTAGCTGGAGCGGGAGCTACAAATACGCAGTATTTT
CDR3 protein: CASSILAGAGATNTQYF

D gene: TRBD1
V gene: TRBV6-2/TRBV6-3
CDR3 length: 15
clone size: few
J gene: TRBJ2-2
CDR3 DNA: TGTGCCAGCAGTTACTACTACAGGGGATCCGGGGAGCTGTTTTTT
CDR3 protein: CASSYYYRGSGELFF

D gene: NA
V gene: TRBV2
CDR3 length: 12
clone size: once
J gene: TRBJ2-1
CDR3 DNA: TGTGCCAGCAGCGGGGTCGGCAATGAGCAGTTCTTC
CDR3 protein: CASSGVGNEQFF

D gene: NA
V gene: TRBV6-2/TRBV6-3
CDR3 length: 15
clone size: NA
J gene: TRBJ2-7
CDR3 DNA: TGTGCCAGCAGTTCCGGACAGGGAGGGATCTACGAGCAGTACTTC
CDR3 protein: CASSSGQGGIYEQYF

D gene: TRBD1
V gene: TRBV6-6
CDR3 length: 14
clone size: NA
J gene: TRBJ1-2
CDR3 DNA: TGTGCCAGCAGCACGGAATCAGGGGGCTATGGCTACACCTTC
CDR3 protein: CASSTESGGYGYTF

D gene: TRBD1
V gene: TRBV30
CDR3 length: 15
clone size: many
J gene: TRBJ1-4
CDR3 DNA: TGTGCCTGCGGGAGGTCAGGACAGGGCGGTCGAAAACTGTTTTTT
CDR3 protein: CACGRSGQGGRKLFF

D gene: NA
V gene: TRBV2
CDR3 length: 14
clone size: NA
J gene: TRBJ1-1
CDR3 DNA: TGTGCCAGCAGAGCGGGACGGTTGAACACTGAAGCTTTCTTT
CDR3 protein: CASRAGRLNTEAFF

D gene: TRBD1
V gene: TRBV19
CDR3 length: 15
clone size: NA
J gene: TRBJ2-7
CDR3 DNA: TGTGCCAGTAGTCATGGACAGGGAGGTTTCTACGAGCAGTACTTC
CDR3 protein: CASSHGQGGFYEQYF

D gene: TRBD1
V gene: TRBV2
CDR3 length: 15
clone size: NA
J gene: TRBJ2-5
CDR3 DNA: TGTGCCAGCAGGGAGGGGACAGGGGCTTGGGAGACCCAGTACTTC
CDR3 protein: CASREGTGAWETQYF

D gene: NA
V gene: TRBV5-1
CDR3 length: 13
clone size: NA
J gene: TRBJ2-3
CDR3 DNA: TGCGCCAGCAGCTTATCGGGGGTGGATACGCAGTATTTT
CDR3 protein: CASSLSGVDTQYF

D gene: NA
V gene: TRBV19
CDR3 length: 14
clone size: NA
J gene: TRBJ1-5
CDR3 DNA: TGTGCCAGTAGTATATCCGGGAGAGATCAGCCCCAGCATTTT
CDR3 protein: CASSISGRDQPQHF

D gene: NA
V gene: TRBV4-1
CDR3 length: 16
clone size: once
J gene: TRBJ1-6
CDR3 DNA: TGCGCCAGCAGCCAAGATGTCGGCAGGATGGATTCACCCCTCCACTTT
CDR3 protein: CASSQDVGRMDSPLHF

D gene: NA
V gene: TRBV5-1
CDR3 length: 15
clone size: NA
J gene: TRBJ2-3
CDR3 DNA: TGCGCCAGCAGCTTGGGCGGGCCGGGCACAGATACGCAGTATTTT
CDR3 protein: CASSLGGPGTDTQYF

D gene: TRBD1
V gene: TRBV3-1/TRBV3-2
CDR3 length: 15
clone size: NA
J gene: TRBJ1-2
CDR3 DNA: TGTGCCAGCAGCCATACGGGACAGACTAACTATGGCTACACCTTC
CDR3 protein: CASSHTGQTNYGYTF

D gene: TRBD1
V gene: TRBV9
CDR3 length: 17
clone size: NA
J gene: TRBJ2-1
CDR3 DNA: TGTGCCAGCAGCAGAGAGCCGGGACAGGGTTCCTACAATGAGCAGTTCTTC
CDR3 protein: CASSREPGQGSYNEQFF

D gene: TRBD1
V gene: TRBV11-2
CDR3 length: 15
clone size: NA
J gene: TRBJ2-1
CDR3 DNA: TGTGCCAGCAGCTTATCCACAGGGGCGTACAATGAGCAGTTCTTC
CDR3 protein: CASSLSTGAYNEQFF

D gene: NA
V gene: TRBV7-8
CDR3 length: 15
clone size: NA
J gene: TRBJ1-5
CDR3 DNA: TGTGCCAGCAGCTTATTTGGGGCCGGGAATCAGCCCCAGCATTTT
CDR3 protein: CASSLFGAGNQPQHF

D gene: TRBD2
V gene: TRBV11-2
CDR3 length: 16
clone size: NA
J gene: TRBJ2-4
CDR3 DNA: TGTGCCAGCAGCTCCCTCTCGGGACTAGCAAGGGACATTCAGTACTTC
CDR3 protein: CASSSLSGLARDIQYF

D gene: NA
V gene: TRBV27
CDR3 length: 14
clone size: NA
J gene: TRBJ2-1
CDR3 DNA: TGTGCCAGCAGTTTAGGGAGCTCCTACAATGAGCAGTTCTTC
CDR3 protein: CASSLGSSYNEQFF

D gene: NA
V gene: TRBV19
CDR3 length: 14
clone size: NA
J gene: TRBJ1-4
CDR3 DNA: TGTGCCAGTAGAGCGGGGGAGGAAGGCGAAAAACTGTTTTTT
CDR3 protein: CASRAGEEGEKLFF

D gene: TRBD1
V gene: TRBV11-3
CDR3 length: 16
clone size: NA
J gene: TRBJ1-2
CDR3 DNA: TGTGCCAGCAGCTTAGAGTGGGACAGGCTCAACTATGGCTACACCTTC
CDR3 protein: CASSLEWDRLNYGYTF

D gene: NA
V gene: TRBV5-4
CDR3 length: 16
clone size: NA
J gene: TRBJ2-3
CDR3 DNA: TGTGCCAGCAGCTTGGGAGGCCGGGGGGCGACAGATACGCAGTATTTT
CDR3 protein: CASSLGGRGATDTQYF

D gene: TRBD1
V gene: TRBV29-1
CDR3 length: 12
clone size: NA
J gene: TRBJ1-2
CDR3 DNA: TGCAGCGTTGAATTGTGGACAGGTAGCTACACCTTC
CDR3 protein: CSVELWTGSYTF

D gene: NA
V gene: TRBV6-1
CDR3 length: 15
clone size: NA
J gene: TRBJ1-6
CDR3 DNA: TGTGCCAGCAGTGAAGATCTGGGGGCGGATTCACCCCTCCACTTT
CDR3 protein: CASSEDLGADSPLHF

D gene: NA
V gene: TRBV5-1
CDR3 length: 15
clone size: NA
J gene: TRBJ1-2
CDR3 DNA: TGCGCCAGCGCTTACGAGCCGGGACACCCCTATGGCTACACCTTC
CDR3 protein: CASAYEPGHPYGYTF

D gene: TRBD1
V gene: TRBV10-1
CDR3 length: 16
clone size: NA
J gene: TRBJ1-1
CDR3 DNA: TGCGCCAGCAGTGAGTCGAGGGACAGGGGGTGGACTGAAGCTTTCTTT
CDR3 protein: CASSESRDRGWTEAFF

D gene: TRBD1
V gene: TRBV5-1
CDR3 length: 15
clone size: once
J gene: TRBJ2-2
CDR3 DNA: TGCGCCAGCAACGACAGGGGACATGGAACCGGGGAGCTGTTTTTT
CDR3 protein: CASNDRGHGTGELFF

D gene: TRBD2
V gene: TRBV5-1
CDR3 length: 14
clone size: NA
J gene: TRBJ2-3
CDR3 DNA: TGCGCCAGCAGCGATAGACTAGCGGGAGAGAGCGTTAAGTTT
CDR3 protein: CASSDRLAGESVKF

D gene: NA
V gene: TRBV3-1/TRBV3-2
CDR3 length: 15
clone size: NA
J gene: TRBJ2-7
CDR3 DNA: TGTGCCAGCAGCCGGGGCGGCCTTTTCTCATACGAGCAGTACTTC
CDR3 protein: CASSRGGLFSYEQYF

D gene: NA
V gene: TRBV6-5
CDR3 length: 12
clone size: NA
J gene: TRBJ1-1
CDR3 DNA: TGTGCCAGCAGTTTTACCCGGGGTGAAGCTTTCTTT
CDR3 protein: CASSFTRGEAFF